The present entry profiles one TCR beta chain with its context. The record originates from a study of blood T cell repertoires in COVID-19. Across the whole study: COVID-19 samples collected from the United States, Italy and Spain covered acute and convalescent phases.

Authors' processing steps: Amplification of reference gene primers was used by the study to estimate nucleated cell counts. Profiling relied on immunoSEQ multiplex PCR, and the TCRdb table lists in-frame clones only, not all of them. V and J calls plus clone size are reproduced from that table; the DNA served to infer D and trimming. The sample includes approximately 94,000 clones, around four fifths of them seen just once. Per germline, CDR1 LGHNA and CDR2 YNFKEQ. The CDR3 has 16 residues. V dropped 0 bases and J dropped 4 bases, with 15 bases sitting between them. This TCR derives from a man between 65 and 80 years old with active or convalescent COVID-19. This chain joins TRBV4-2 and TRBJ2-5, with D tentatively TRBD2 (5 bases). Sequences were obtained from peripheral blood. CDR3 in amino acids: CASSQDTGLAPETQYF. In nucleotides, the CDR3 is TGTGCCAGCAGCCAAGATACCGGGCTAGCCCCAGAGACCCAGTACTTC.